Described below is a single TCR beta chain sequence and its context. The data belong to a study of blood T cell repertoires in COVID-19. About the study: Whether acute or convalescent, the COVID-19 samples came from the United States, Italy and Spain. From T cells, B-cell-depleted T cells, or PBMCs came the material, which was cDNA or gDNA.

Original analysis: For nucleated cells, counts were estimated from reference gene primer amplification. Measured with immunoSEQ multiplex PCR; TCRdb has only the in-frame clones, and not every one. V and J calls and clone size are given by that table; D and trimming were obtained from the DNA. The sample lists 200,000 to 300,000 clones; roughly 80% were seen once. Sample: peripheral blood. This sequence originates from a woman in her sixties with active or convalescent COVID-19.

The CDR3 region is CASIPSGTGGWWAFF. CDR3 sequence (DNA): TGTGCCAGTATCCCTAGCGGGACAGGGGGCTGGTGGGCTTTCTTT. The chain is built from TRBV19 and TRBJ1-1, with 12 bases that match TRBD1. CDR1 is LNHDA and CDR2 is SQIVND in the germline V gene (reference sequence). The trim removed 7 bases at V and 11 bases at J, leaving 14 bases unmatched. The CDR3 totals 15 residues.